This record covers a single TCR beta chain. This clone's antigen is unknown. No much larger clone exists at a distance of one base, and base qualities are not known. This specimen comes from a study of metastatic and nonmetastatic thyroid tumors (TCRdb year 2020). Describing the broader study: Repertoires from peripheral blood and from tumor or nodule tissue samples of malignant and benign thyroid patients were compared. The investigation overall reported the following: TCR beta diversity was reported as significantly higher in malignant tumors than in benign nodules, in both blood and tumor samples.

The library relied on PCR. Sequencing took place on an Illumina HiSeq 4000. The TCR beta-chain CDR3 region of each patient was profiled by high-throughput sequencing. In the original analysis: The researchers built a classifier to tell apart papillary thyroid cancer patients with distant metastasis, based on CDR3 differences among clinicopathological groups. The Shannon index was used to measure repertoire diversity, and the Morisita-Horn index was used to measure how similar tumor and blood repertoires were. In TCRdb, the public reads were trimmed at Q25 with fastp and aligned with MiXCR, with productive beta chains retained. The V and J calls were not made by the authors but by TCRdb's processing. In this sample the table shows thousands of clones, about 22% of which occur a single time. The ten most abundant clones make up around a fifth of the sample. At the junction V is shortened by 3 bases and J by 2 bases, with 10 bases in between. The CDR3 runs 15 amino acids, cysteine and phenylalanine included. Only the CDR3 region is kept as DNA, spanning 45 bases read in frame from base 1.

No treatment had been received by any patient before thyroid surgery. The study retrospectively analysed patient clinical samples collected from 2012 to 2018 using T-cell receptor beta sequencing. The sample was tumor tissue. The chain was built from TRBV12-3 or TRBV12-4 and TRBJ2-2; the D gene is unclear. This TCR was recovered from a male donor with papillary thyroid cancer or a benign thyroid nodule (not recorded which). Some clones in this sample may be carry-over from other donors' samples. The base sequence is TGTGCCAGCAGTTTGGAAAGACTCAACACCGGGGAGCTGTTTTTT. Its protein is CASSLERLNTGELFF.